Below are 24 T cell receptor beta chains sequenced from a single sample in a study of blood T cell repertoires in COVID-19. Clones were sequenced by immunoSEQ multiplex PCR, and TCRdb holds only the in-frame ones, with some missing. Here the sample spans about 190,000 clones, about 83% being singletons. The sample comprised peripheral blood. The receptors shown here come from a woman in her 70s with active or convalescent COVID-19.

The rearrangement links TRBV7-2 to TRBJ2-5; tentatively, D is TRBD2 (5 bases). Germline CDR1 reads SGHTA; CDR2 reads FQGNSA. The CDR3 has 15 residues. Deletions cut 1 base from V and 4 bases from J, with 13 bases between. The CDR3 spells CASSLEGAYSETQYF. The CDR3 nucleotides are TGTGCCAGCAGCTTAGAGGGAGCTTATTCAGAGACCCAGTACTTC.

J is TRBJ2-7 and V is TRBV11-2, with no clear D. CDR1 and CDR2 (germline): SGHAT, FQNNGV. With 1 base removed from V and 4 bases from J, the gap between germline ends came to 5 bases. The CDR3 has 12 amino acids. CDR3 DNA sequence: TGTGCCAGCAGCTTAGGTCAGTACGAGCAGTACTTC. Amino acids: CASSLGQYEQYF.

The rearrangement links TRBV27 to TRBJ2-1, with 9 bases fitting TRBD2. This CDR3 has 14 amino acids. V dropped 6 bases and J dropped 8; count of bases not matched to a gene: 8. The germline CDR1 and CDR2 sequences are MNHEY and SMNVEV (reference sequence). The CDR3 bases are TGTGCCAGCAGCTTAGCGGGAGTCGCCTATGAGCAGTTCTTC. It codes for CASSLAGVAYEQFF.

The chain's CDR3 is CASSHTGGGNEQFF. CDR3 nucleotides: TGCGCCAGCAGCCACACAGGGGGCGGGAATGAGCAGTTCTTC. This sequence joins TRBV5-1 and TRBJ2-1, with 9 nucleotides matching TRBD1. CDR1 and CDR2 from the germline V gene are SGHRS and YFSETQ. This CDR3 contains 14 residues. The V gene end was trimmed by 4 bases and the J gene end by 7 bases; junction bases not matched to a gene: 6.

There are a few counts of this clone. The chain joins TRBV18 to TRBJ1-1; no reliable D call. The V and J ends lost 2 bases and 2 bases respectively, with 12 bases between them. The CDR3 loop spans 15 amino acids. The V gene's germline CDR1 is KGHSH and CDR2 LQKENI. CDR3 coding DNA: TGTGCCAGCTCACCAAATCCGGGGAGTAACACTGAAGCTTTCTTT. Its translation: CASSPNPGSNTEAFF. The variable domain in full, completed from reference TRBV18 and TRBJ1-1, reads NAGVMQNPRHLVRRRGQEARLRCSPMKGHSHVYWYRQLPEEGLKFMVYLQKENIIDESGMPKERFSAEFPKEGPSILRIQQVVRGDSAAYFCASSPNPGSNTEAFFGQGTRLTVV.

The chain recombines TRBV9 with TRBJ2-1; TRBD2 matches at 7 bases. The V segment lost 6 bases and the J segment 14 bases; nucleotides outside the gene matches: 14. Germline V gene sequence: CDR1 SGDLS, CDR2 YYNGEE. The CDR3 is made up of 13 amino acids. Here the CDR3 reads CASNLAAQGEEFF. DNA for the CDR3: TGTGCCAGCAATCTAGCGGCCCAGGGCGAGGAGTTCTTC.

The chain employs TRBV19 and TRBJ2-7, with 11 bases identical to TRBD1. The germline V gene encodes CDR1 LNHDA and CDR2 SQIVND (reference sequence). J was trimmed by 2 bases and V by 5 bases; bases with no gene match: 5. The CDR3 extends over 15 amino acids. The CDR3 DNA is TGTGCCAGTAGTGCCCGGACAGGGGGCGCCTACGAGCAGTACTTC. Its translation is CASSARTGGAYEQYF.

This clone has just one count. The chain employs TRBV7-2 and TRBJ2-3; TRBD2 matches at 9 bases. Trimming at V came to 1 base and at J to 1 base, leaving 9 bases not matched to a gene. Per the germline V gene, CDR1 is SGHTA and CDR2 is FQGNSA. This CDR3 is 18 amino acids long. The CDR3 sequence is CASSLVAGGPFGTDTQYF. As DNA, the CDR3 is TGTGCCAGCAGCTTAGTTGCGGGAGGGCCTTTTGGCACAGATACGCAGTATTTT.

The chain has TRBV6-5 and TRBJ2-3, with D possibly TRBD2 on 5 matching bases. V was trimmed by 7 bases and J by 7 bases, leaving 18 bases between them. Germline CDR1 reads MNHEY; CDR2 reads SVGAGI. The CDR3 length is 14 residues. The CDR3 DNA follows: TGTGCCAGCAAGAGGGAGCCGGCCCCTTATACGCAGTATTTT. Translation gives CASKREPAPYTQYF.

This chain uses TRBV7-3 with TRBJ2-3; 10 bases agree with TRBD2. Germline CDR1 reads SGHTA; CDR2 reads FQGTGA. With V trimmed by 5 bases and J by 6 bases, 8 bases remained unmatched. The CDR3 contains 15 residues. The CDR3 bases are TGTGCCAGCAGCGCCGCTAGCGGGAGACTCGATACGCAGTATTTT. Amino acids: CASSAASGRLDTQYF. Filled out from reference TRBV7-3 and TRBJ2-3, the complete variable domain reads GAGVSQTPSNKVTEKGKYVELRCDPISGHTALYWYRQSLGQGPEFLIYFQGTGAADDSGLPNDRFFAVRPEGSVSTLKIQRTERGDSAVYLCASSAASGRLDTQYFGPGTRLTVL.

This chain uses TRBV3-1 (or the pseudogene TRBV3-2) with TRBJ2-7; 8 positions agree with TRBD1. V trimming: 4 bases; J trimming: 7 bases; junction bases outside the gene matches: 6. The CDR3 contains 13 residues. In germline, CDR1 is LGHDT, CDR2 YNNKEL (reference sequence). CDR3 sequence: CASSPRRTGEQYF. CDR3 in DNA: TGTGCCAGCAGCCCTCGACGGACAGGGGAGCAGTACTTC.

This chain joins TRBV2 and TRBJ2-2; no firm D call. The CDR3 contains 14 residues. The germline V gene encodes CDR1 SNHLY and CDR2 FYNNEI. The ends were cut back, 1 base at V and 6 bases at J, with 9 bases in the middle. CDR3 sequence (DNA): TGTGCCAGCAGTGAAGTTGGGCCTCCCGGGGAGCTGTTTTTT. Translating gives CASSEVGPPGELFF.

The chain joins TRBV5-6 to TRBJ2-2, with 7 nucleotides matching TRBD1. Germline V CDR1 and CDR2: SGHDT, YYEEEE. The CDR3 has 14 residues. The V segment lost 4 bases and the J segment 6 bases; nucleotides outside the gene matches: 6. The CDR3 region has the DNA TGTGCCAGCAGCCTGACAGGGTTGGCCGGGGAGCTGTTTTTT. It yields the protein CASSLTGLAGELFF.

The V and J genes are TRBV18 and TRBJ2-7; 8 bases are a match to TRBD2. The CDR3 covers 15 residues. V was clipped by 3 bases and J by 3 bases; unmatched bases: 7. CDR1 is KGHSH, CDR2 LQKENI, per germline. CDR3 nucleotides: TGTGCCAGCTCACCCAGAACGGGGGGGTACTACGAGCAGTACTTC. Protein: CASSPRTGGYYEQYF.

This rearrangement joins TRBV7-8 to TRBJ1-2, with 9 bases identical to TRBD1. Germline-derived CDR1 and CDR2 are SGHVS and FQNEAQ. V was pared by 0 bases and J by 8 bases, with 1 base of the junction left unmatched. This CDR3 contains 13 residues. The CDR3 coding sequence is TGTGCCAGCAGCTTAGCAACAGGGGGCGGCTACACCTTC. It translates to CASSLATGGGYTF.

The chain employs TRBV7-2 and TRBJ2-3; 7 nucleotides match TRBD2. This CDR3 contains 15 residues. Germline loops: CDR1 SGHTA, CDR2 FQGNSA. Trimming cost V 5 bases and J 2 bases; bases outside gene matches: 7. The CDR3: CASSQQAGPTDTQYF. CDR3 sequence (DNA): TGTGCCAGCAGCCAACAAGCGGGGCCCACAGATACGCAGTATTTT.

This chain joins TRBV24-1 and TRBJ2-2; 8 nucleotides match TRBD1. V lost 4 bases and J lost 7; bases outside the gene matches: 10. There are 16 residues in the CDR3. Germline CDR1 KGHDR, CDR2 SFDVKD. The CDR3 loop is CATSDGDRTWNGELFF. The CDR3 DNA is TGTGCCACCAGTGACGGGGACAGGACCTGGAACGGGGAGCTGTTTTTT.

The rearrangement uses TRBV6-6 and TRBJ2-4; 12 bases agree with TRBD2. This CDR3 comprises 23 residues. The junction had 24 bases not matched to a gene; V was cut back by 6 bases and J by 0 bases. Germline CDR1 reads MNHNY; CDR2 reads SVGAGI (reference sequence). CDR3 nucleotides: TGTGCCAGCAGCTTCCCCCCTCAGGGACCGGGACTAGCGGGTAATCTAGCCAAAAACATTCAGTACTTC. Its protein product is CASSFPPQGPGLAGNLAKNIQYF.

This sequence joins TRBV3-1 (or the pseudogene TRBV3-2) and TRBJ1-2; 7 nucleotides line up with TRBD1. CDR3 length equals 13 residues. The germline gives CDR1 LGHDT, CDR2 YNNKEL (reference sequence). J gave up 9 bases and V 2 bases, and 6 bases lay outside the gene matches. The CDR3 protein is CASSQRDSRSYTF. As DNA, the CDR3 is TGTGCCAGCAGCCAACGGGACAGTAGGAGCTACACCTTC.

This chain links TRBV6-5 with TRBJ2-5; D possibly corresponds to TRBD2 (6 bases). Per germline, CDR1 MNHEY and CDR2 SVGAGI. V gave up 0 bases and J gave up 4 bases, with 12 bases separating them. The CDR3 is 15 residues long. CDR3 amino acids: CASSYSPGVRETQYF. DNA of the CDR3: TGTGCCAGCAGTTACTCCCCGGGGGTGCGAGAGACCCAGTACTTC.

The CDR3 region has the DNA TGTGCCAGCAGCCCCGGGGGAAACACACTGTTTTTT. As protein: CASSPGGNTLFF. The V gene is TRBV4-2, the J gene TRBJ1-4; tentatively, D is TRBD1 (5 bases). Between the trimmed V and J ends, which lost 4 bases and 13 bases, there was a span of 13 bases. Germline loops: CDR1 LGHNA, CDR2 YNFKEQ. This CDR3 has 12 residues.

The chain links TRBV12-5 to TRBJ1-5, with 7 positions matching TRBD1. V shed 0 bases, J shed 5 bases, and the junction held 16 bases outside the gene matches. This CDR3 has 19 residues. The germline V gene encodes CDR1 LGHNT and CDR2 FRNRAP. The CDR3 reads CASGLVGEPRGRWDQPQHF. The CDR3 nucleotides read TGTGCTAGTGGTTTGGTAGGGGAACCTAGGGGGCGATGGGATCAGCCCCAGCATTTT.

The chain joins TRBV6-2 or TRBV6-3 to TRBJ2-7; the D gene is possibly TRBD2 (6 bases). Germline lookup yields CDR1 MNHEY and CDR2 SVGEGT. CDR3 length: 18 amino acids. The V end was cut by 5 bases, the J end by 1 base, with 24 bases between. As DNA, the CDR3 is TGTGCCAGCAGTGATCCACTTACTAGCTCGGAATTATCCTACGAGCAGTACTTC. Its protein is CASSDPLTSSELSYEQYF.

V usage is TRBV6-5 and J usage is TRBJ2-1; 11 bases are shared with TRBD1. J lost 9 bases, V lost 4 bases, and 5 bases had no gene match. This CDR3 spans 14 amino acids. The germline CDR1 and CDR2 sequences are MNHEY and SVGAGI. CDR3 region: CASSLDRGRSEQFF. The CDR3 nucleotides are TGTGCCAGCAGTTTGGACAGGGGGCGTAGTGAGCAGTTCTTC.